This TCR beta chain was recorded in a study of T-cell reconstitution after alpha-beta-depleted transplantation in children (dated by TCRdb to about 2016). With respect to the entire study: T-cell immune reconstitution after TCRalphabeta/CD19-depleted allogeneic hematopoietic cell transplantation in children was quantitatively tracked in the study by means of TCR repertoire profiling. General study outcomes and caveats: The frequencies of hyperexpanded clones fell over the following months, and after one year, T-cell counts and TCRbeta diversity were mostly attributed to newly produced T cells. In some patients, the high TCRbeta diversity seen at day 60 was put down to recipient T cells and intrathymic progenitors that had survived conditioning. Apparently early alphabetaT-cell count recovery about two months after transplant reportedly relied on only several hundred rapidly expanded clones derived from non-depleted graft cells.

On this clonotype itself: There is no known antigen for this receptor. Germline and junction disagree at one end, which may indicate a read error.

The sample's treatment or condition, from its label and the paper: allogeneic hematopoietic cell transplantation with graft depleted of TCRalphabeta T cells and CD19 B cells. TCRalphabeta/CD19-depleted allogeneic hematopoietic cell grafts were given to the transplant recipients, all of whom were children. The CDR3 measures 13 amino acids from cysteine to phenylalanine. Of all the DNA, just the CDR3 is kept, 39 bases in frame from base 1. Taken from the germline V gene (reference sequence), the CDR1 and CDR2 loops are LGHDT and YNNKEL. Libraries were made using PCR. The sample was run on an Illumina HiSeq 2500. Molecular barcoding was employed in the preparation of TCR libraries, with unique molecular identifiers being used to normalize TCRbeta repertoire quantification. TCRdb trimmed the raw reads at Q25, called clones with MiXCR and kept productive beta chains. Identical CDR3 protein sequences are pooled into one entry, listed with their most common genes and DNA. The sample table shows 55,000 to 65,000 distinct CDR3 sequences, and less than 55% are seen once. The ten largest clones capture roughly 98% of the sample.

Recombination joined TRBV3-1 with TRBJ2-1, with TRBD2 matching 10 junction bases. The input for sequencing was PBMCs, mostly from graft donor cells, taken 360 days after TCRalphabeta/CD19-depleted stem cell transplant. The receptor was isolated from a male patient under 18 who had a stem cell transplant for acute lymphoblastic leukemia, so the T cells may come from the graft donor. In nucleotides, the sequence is TGTGCCAGCAGCCAAGGGCGTAAGCGGGAGGGCTCCTTC. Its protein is CASSQGRKREGSF.